A single T cell receptor beta chain is shown here with its context. Its matching antigen is unknown. Clones were read by immunoSEQ multiplex PCR, and TCRdb kept only the in-frame ones, dropping some. In the table there are some 71,000 clones, about 87% of which are singletons. Noted time point: week 35, safety follow-up. Doses comprised 300 ug of mutant IDH1 20-mer peptide each, plus topical imiquimod. Every donor had a new WHO grade 3 or 4 astrocytoma that was IDH1-mutant, with loss of nuclear ATRX. These data belong to a study of a mutant IDH1 vaccine in newly diagnosed glioma. Study overall: Patients were started on vaccination 4-6 weeks after radiotherapy alone, or with temozolomide cycles. The therapy given earlier, which was standard therapy, consisted of radiotherapy, temozolomide, or both, and most of the patients received both.

Trimming pared 4 bases from V and 2 bases from J, leaving 6 bases between. Looked up from germline, CDR1 is ENHRY and CDR2 is SYGVKD. There are 12 residues in the CDR3. Study-level findings and limits: The study observed vaccine-induced immune responses in just over 90% of patients.

The sequencing here drew on PBMCs, taken from a glioma patient whose treatment included an IDH1 peptide vaccine. The TCR comes from a man in his thirties or forties with glioma. The V gene is TRBV10-3, the J gene TRBJ2-7; no reliable D call. The CDR3 spells CAISARAYEQYF. The CDR3 DNA is TGTGCCATCAGTGCAAGGGCCTACGAGCAGTACTTC.